This T cell receptor beta chain was sequenced for a study of CD8+CD57+ T cells in acquired aplastic anemia (dated by TCRdb to 2016 to 2019). At the level of the whole study: Extracted DNA from sorted CD4+ and CD8+ cells averaged approximately 3 ug, ranging from roughly 0.17 to 27.4 ug. Mean read counts for healthy donor samples were some 10 million for CD4+ cells and roughly 12 million for CD8+ cells. Broader findings and caveats from the paper: Around 27 CD8+ CDR3 sequences were found to be shared between patients and controls, but these sequences appeared to be highly expressed in patients and within the immunodominant clones of the patients. Patients and healthy controls showed no significant difference in CD8+ Simpson's diversity (P=0.060).

TCR beta VDJ combination and CDR3 sequence profiling used genomic DNA as the template. An Illumina HiSeq 2000 was used for TCR repertoire sequencing. Processing in the source paper ran as follows. TRBV/TRBJ rearrangement plots, CDR3 size and DJ length profiles, and Simpson's diversity index were used to evaluate the repertoires. The immunodominant clone was defined as the most abundant DNA sequence in deep sequencing data. CDR3 amino acid sequences were checked for sharing between subjects and were compared against published repertoires and the VDJdb database. Using fastp at Q25 and MiXCR, TCRdb reprocessed the public reads and kept productive beta chains. Each CDR3 protein gets just one entry, which takes the most common genes and DNA from the rows behind it. In this record, the V and J calls reflect TCRdb's handling and not the investigators' own analysis. This sample gives tens of thousands of distinct CDR3 sequences in total; 40% to 55% of them show up just once. The ten most abundant clones make up approximately 70% of the sample.

Including the terminal cysteine and phenylalanine, the CDR3 comprises 15 residues. Only CDR3 DNA remains: 45 bases, in frame from the first base. Unmatched junction bases come to 8, with V trimmed by 0 bases and J by 5 bases. For CDR1 and CDR2, the germline V gene (reference sequence) lists DFQATT and SNEGSKA. In this study, sorted CD4+ and CD8+ T cells from the blood of healthy subjects and of severe aplastic anemia patients had their TCR repertoires deep-sequenced. Ficoll-Paque density gradient centrifugation was used to isolate peripheral blood mononuclear cells. CD4+ and CD8+ T cells were sorted by FACS or magnetic beads before DNA extraction. This clonotype was counted ten times or more. What this receptor recognizes is not known. No base quality information exists; no much larger clone differs at one position.

The clonotype originates from a human donor in good health, serving as a control. Sequenced material: sorted CD4+, CD8+, or CD8+CD57+ T cells (not recorded which) from PBMCs. The V and J genes are TRBV20-1 and TRBJ2-5; 8 bases in the middle match TRBD1. The nucleotide sequence is given as TGCAGTGCTAGAGATACGACAGGGGCAGGGGAGACCCAGTACTTC. This is translated as CSARDTTGAGETQYF.